These 26 T cell receptor beta chains were sequenced from one sample in a study of blood T cell repertoires in COVID-19. Measured with immunoSEQ multiplex PCR; TCRdb has only the in-frame clones, and not every one. The sample holds around 70,000 clones, 89% seen once. The sample taken for sequencing was peripheral blood. The receptors originated from a man older than 75 with acute or convalescent COVID-19.

This chain links TRBV15 with TRBJ2-1; a weak D match, TRBD1 (6 bases). The ends were cut back, 0 bases at V and 6 bases at J, with 18 bases in the middle. The CDR3 length is 17 residues. Germline-derived CDR1 and CDR2 are LNHNV and YYDKDF (reference sequence). The CDR3 is CATSRDRDTGWRNEQFF. CDR3 nucleotide sequence: TGTGCCACCAGCAGAGATCGGGACACCGGTTGGCGCAATGAGCAGTTCTTC.

On this clone: Other nucleotide sequences in the sample specify the same CDR3. V gene TRBV19 combines with J gene TRBJ2-5; D may be TRBD2 (6 bases). The germline V gene encodes CDR1 LNHDA and CDR2 SQIVND (reference sequence). CDR3 length: 14 amino acids. Trimming cost V 1 base and J 2 bases, with 8 bases left between them. In DNA form, the CDR3 reads TGTGCCAGTAGTATAGCTGGAGGGCAAGAGACCCAGTACTTC. Encoded protein: CASSIAGGQETQYF. Full variable domain (missing parts from reference TRBV19 and TRBJ2-5): DGGITQSPKYLFRKEGQNVTLSCEQNLNHDAMYWYRQDPGQGLRLIYYSQIVNDFQKGDIAEGYSVSREKKESFPLTVTSAQKNPTAFYLCASSIAGGQETQYFGPGTRLLVL.

The rearrangement joins TRBV30 to TRBJ1-1; 8 bases fit TRBD1. Germline CDR1 is GTSNPN and CDR2 is SVGIG (reference sequence). J was trimmed by 0 bases and V by 0 bases; bases with no gene match: 3. The CDR3 runs 15 residues. CDR3 nucleotide sequence: TGTGCCTGGAGTGTACGGGACAGGCTGAACACTGAAGCTTTCTTT. Its translation: CAWSVRDRLNTEAFF.

In its sample, this clone was seen once. The chain is built from TRBV6-6 and TRBJ1-2, with TRBD1 matching 9 bases. CDR1 is MNHNY, CDR2 SVGAGI, per germline (reference sequence). The CDR3 totals 18 residues. V trimming: 5 bases; J trimming: 2 bases; junction bases outside the gene matches: 15. The CDR3: CASSPRGTGPRINYGYTF. The CDR3 bases are TGTGCCAGCAGTCCGCGCGGGACAGGGCCTCGAATAAACTATGGCTACACCTTC.

V gene TRBV19 combines with J gene TRBJ1-5; D gene unclear. CDR1 and CDR2 from the germline V gene are LNHDA and SQIVND (reference sequence). The germline V and J ends were trimmed by 1 base and 3 bases, with 10 bases remaining between them. The CDR3 loop spans 15 amino acids. The CDR3 DNA reads as TGTGCCAGTAGTATAGCAGGCGGGTTCAATCAGCCCCAGCATTTT. Residues: CASSIAGGFNQPQHF.

This chain uses TRBV3-1 (or the pseudogene TRBV3-2) with TRBJ2-7, with D perhaps matching TRBD1 (6 bases). Trimming took 4 bases from V and 6 from J, leaving 13 bases between them. The CDR3 covers 13 residues. Germline CDR1 LGHDT, CDR2 YNNKEL (reference sequence). CDR3 residues: CASSPNRAREQYF. CDR3 DNA: TGTGCCAGCAGCCCCAACAGGGCCCGCGAGCAGTACTTC.

This clone was seen a few times. The chain uses TRBV7-8 and TRBJ1-2, with a possible D match to TRBD1 (6 bases). The germline V gene has CDR1 SGHVS and CDR2 FQNEAQ. Trimming stripped 6 bases from V and 5 bases from J, with 13 bases between. The length of the CDR3 is 13 residues. CDR3 in amino acids: CASSSQGDYGYTF. In DNA form, the CDR3 reads TGTGCCAGCAGTTCACAGGGCGATTATGGCTACACCTTC.

The genes are TRBV5-4 and TRBJ1-1; 10 bases map to TRBD1. The CDR3 runs to 15 residues. Germline V gene sequence: CDR1 SGHNT, CDR2 YYREEE (reference sequence). V dropped 4 bases and J dropped 2; count of bases not matched to a gene: 5. This chain's CDR3 is CASSGWDRGNTEAFF. CDR3 DNA sequence: TGTGCCAGCAGCGGCTGGGACAGGGGAAACACTGAAGCTTTCTTT.

The V and J genes are TRBV5-1 and TRBJ2-7; possibly TRBD2 for D (6 bases). The CDR3 covers 14 residues. CDR1 SGHRS and CDR2 YFSETQ come from the germline V gene. V lost 0 bases and J 7 bases, leaving 14 bases between the germline ends. This CDR3 is CASSLGGTSLEQYF. The CDR3 DNA reads as TGCGCCAGCAGCTTGGGCGGGACCTCACTTGAGCAGTACTTC.

The chain uses TRBV5-1 and TRBJ2-1; no clear D gene. Germline lookup yields CDR1 SGHRS and CDR2 YFSETQ. The CDR3 consists of 14 residues. V lost 0 bases and J 0 bases, leaving 4 bases between the germline ends. The DNA for the CDR3 is TGCGCCAGCAGCTTGGGGGCCTCCTACAATGAGCAGTTCTTC. This translates into CASSLGASYNEQFF.

This rearrangement joins TRBV18 to TRBJ1-2; D perhaps matches TRBD1 (5 bases). CDR3 size: 16 residues. V lost 0 bases, J lost 2 bases, and 13 bases lay in between. The germline V gene has CDR1 KGHSH and CDR2 LQKENI. The CDR3 loop is CASSPPGGHLNYGYTF. The CDR3 DNA reads TGTGCCAGCTCACCACCCGGTGGACACTTGAACTATGGCTACACCTTC.

The CDR3 DNA is TGTGCCAGCGGTATAGGGGCAGGGTATAATTCACCCCTCCACTTT. Protein product: CASGIGAGYNSPLHF. V is TRBV6-5 and J is TRBJ1-6; TRBD1 might be the D (5 bases). The germline V gene encodes CDR1 MNHEY and CDR2 SVGAGI. The CDR3 has 15 amino acids. The V end was cut by 8 bases, the J end by 4 bases, with 15 bases between.

The chain employs TRBV7-9 and TRBJ1-4, with 9 bases lining up with TRBD1. CDR3 size: 15 residues. CDR1 is SEHNR and CDR2 is FQNEAQ in the germline V gene (reference sequence). V lost 5 bases and J lost 3; bases outside the gene matches: 4. CDR3 bases: TGTGCCAGCAGCCTAGGGACAGGGTCTAATGAAAAACTGTTTTTT. It yields the protein CASSLGTGSNEKLFF.

V usage is TRBV29-1 and J usage is TRBJ2-1; D is ambiguous. The CDR3 has 10 residues. Germline CDR1 reads SQVTM; CDR2 reads ANQGSEA. V lost 4 bases and J 9 bases, leaving 7 bases between the germline ends. This chain's CDR3 is CSVGGFEQFF. DNA for the CDR3: TGCAGCGTTGGAGGTTTTGAGCAGTTCTTC.

The chain links TRBV5-1 to TRBJ2-3; TRBD1 agrees at 11 bases. CDR3 length: 17 residues. CDR1 is SGHRS, CDR2 YFSETQ, per germline. With 0 bases clipped from V and 2 bases from J, the junction kept 5 bases outside the gene matches. The CDR3 DNA reads TGCGCCAGCAGCTTGGTGGGGACAGGGGGACCCACAGATACGCAGTATTTT. Encoded protein: CASSLVGTGGPTDTQYF.

The V call is TRBV7-9, the J call TRBJ1-5; D gene uncertain. CDR1 is SEHNR and CDR2 is FQNEAQ in the germline V gene (reference sequence). The ends were cut back, 3 bases at V and 5 bases at J, with 5 bases in the middle. This CDR3 contains 12 residues. The CDR3 region is CASSFGDQPQHF. The CDR3 bases are TGTGCCAGCAGCTTCGGGGATCAGCCCCAGCATTTT.

The chain uses TRBV4-1 and TRBJ2-1; 8 nucleotides line up with TRBD1. This CDR3 contains 16 residues. Germline assignment: CDR1 MGHRA and CDR2 YSYEKL. After removal of 2 bases from V and 7 bases from J, the junction contained 10 bases not matched to a gene. The CDR3 is CASSQPGQARGNEQFF. CDR3 coding DNA: TGCGCCAGCAGCCAACCGGGACAGGCTAGGGGGAATGAGCAGTTCTTC.

The J gene is TRBJ2-1, the V gene TRBV12-5, with TRBD1 matching 9 bases. Trimming cost V 5 bases and J 7 bases; bases outside gene matches: 9. From germline, CDR1 is LGHNT and CDR2 FRNRAP. This CDR3 has 15 amino acids. The CDR3 here is CASGIPDRGLNEQFF. The DNA for the CDR3 is TGTGCTAGTGGTATCCCTGACAGGGGGTTGAATGAGCAGTTCTTC.

The chain is built from TRBV11-2 and TRBJ1-1, with TRBD1 identical over 8 bases. The CDR3 has 14 amino acids. V dropped 5 bases and J dropped 5; count of bases not matched to a gene: 7. Germline V gives CDR1 SGHAT, CDR2 FQNNGV. The CDR3 loop reads CASSRPQGATEAFF. DNA for the CDR3: TGTGCCAGCAGCCGGCCCCAGGGGGCGACTGAAGCTTTCTTT.

The chain links TRBV2 to TRBJ2-1; 12 bases are shared with TRBD1. This CDR3 is 15 amino acids long. With 5 bases clipped from V and 7 bases from J, the junction kept 6 bases outside the gene matches. The germline gives CDR1 SNHLY, CDR2 FYNNEI. The CDR3 DNA follows: TGTGCCAGCAGTTTGGGACAGGGGGCGGGAAATGAGCAGTTCTTC. It specifies CASSLGQGAGNEQFF.

V is TRBV2 and J is TRBJ2-3; D gene ambiguous. The CDR3 runs to 16 residues. Deletions cut 4 bases from V and 2 bases from J, with 16 bases between. CDR1 and CDR2 from the germline V gene are SNHLY and FYNNEI. The CDR3 nucleotides are TGTGCCAGCAGTGGTCGGCAGGCTCCCCTCACAGATACGCAGTATTTT. The encoded protein is CASSGRQAPLTDTQYF.

This chain links TRBV2 with TRBJ1-4, with 10 positions matching TRBD1. Germline loops: CDR1 SNHLY, CDR2 FYNNEI. The CDR3 runs to 14 residues. Unmatched junction bases numbered 4, after V lost 5 bases and J lost 7 bases. The CDR3 sequence is CASSRQGAGEKLFF. The CDR3 DNA is TGTGCCAGCAGTCGACAGGGGGCTGGTGAAAAACTGTTTTTT.

This rearrangement joins TRBV5-5 to TRBJ2-6, with D possibly being TRBD2 (5 bases). The length of the CDR3 is 16 residues. The germline CDR1 and CDR2 sequences are SGHKS and YYEKEE (reference sequence). V was clipped by 4 bases and J by 2 bases, with 13 bases between them. CDR3 loop: CASSGGPLTGANVLTF. Written as DNA, the CDR3 is TGTGCCAGCAGCGGAGGCCCACTGACTGGGGCCAACGTCCTGACTTTC.

This sequence joins TRBV3-1 (or the pseudogene TRBV3-2) and TRBJ1-2; no definite D call. Germline values: CDR1 LGHDT, CDR2 YNNKEL (reference sequence). The CDR3 totals 14 residues. Trimming left V 4 bases short and J 8 bases short, with 17 bases between. In DNA, the CDR3 is TGTGCCAGCAGCCGCGACGGGGTGTACTGGGGCTACACCTTC. Amino acid sequence: CASSRDGVYWGYTF.

This clone was counted a few times. The chain carries TRBV9 and TRBJ2-7, with D unresolved. There are 14 residues in the CDR3. V lost 4 bases to trimming and J lost 2 bases, with 13 bases between them. Per the germline V gene, CDR1 is SGDLS and CDR2 is YYNGEE. The CDR3 is CASSTTDSPYEQYF. Here the CDR3 DNA reads TGTGCCAGCAGCACCACAGATTCCCCCTACGAGCAGTACTTC.

CDR3 protein: CASSPNSGNTIYF. In DNA form, the CDR3 reads TGTGCCAGCTCACCAAACAGTGGAAACACCATATATTTT. The V gene is TRBV18, the J gene TRBJ1-3; D call uncertain. This CDR3 region has 13 residues. Trimming shortened V by 2 bases and J by 3 bases, and 5 bases separated the two germline ends. In germline, CDR1 is KGHSH, CDR2 LQKENI.